This T cell receptor (beta chain) was captured by sequencing in a study of PD-1 blockade in classical Hodgkin lymphoma. General study results and limits: Exclusion was applied to patients who started nivolumab under 1 year after ASCT. CD4+ TCR diversity, unlike CD8+, climbed significantly by C4D1.

Germline CDR1 reads SGHTA; CDR2 reads FQGNSA. The CDR3 is made up of 14 amino acids. V lost 5 bases and J lost 3, with 14 bases in between. All patients relapsed after autologous stem cell transplantation, and brentuximab vedotin exposure varied. TCRdb keeps only in-frame clones here, not all; method: immunoSEQ multiplex PCR. The repertoire includes under 95,000 clones, roughly 91% of them detected once, and 6.5% to 8% sits in the top ten. About this clone itself: Its antigen is unknown.

The chain recombines TRBV7-2 with TRBJ2-7; TRBD1 is a possible D gene (6 bases). This specimen consisted of peripheral blood mononuclear cells (PBMCs), obtained at baseline. The TCR originated in a human donor with classical Hodgkin lymphoma. This CDR3 reads CASSPQGSGYEQYF. CDR3 sequence (DNA): TGTGCCAGCAGCCCCCAGGGGTCAGGCTACGAGCAGTACTTC.